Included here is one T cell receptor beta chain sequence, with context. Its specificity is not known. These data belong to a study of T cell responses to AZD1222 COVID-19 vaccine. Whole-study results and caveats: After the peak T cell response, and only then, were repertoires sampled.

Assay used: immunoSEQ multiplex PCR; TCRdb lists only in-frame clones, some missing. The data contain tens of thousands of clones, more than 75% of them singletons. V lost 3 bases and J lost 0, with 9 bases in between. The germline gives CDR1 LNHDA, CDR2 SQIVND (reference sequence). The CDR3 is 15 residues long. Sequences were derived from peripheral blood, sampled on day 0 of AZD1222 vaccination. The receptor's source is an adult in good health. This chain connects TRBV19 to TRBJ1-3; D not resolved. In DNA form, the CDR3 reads TGTGCCAGTAGTATGTCAGCCAACTCTGGAAACACCATATATTTT. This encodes CASSMSANSGNTIYF. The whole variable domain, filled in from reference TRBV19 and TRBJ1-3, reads DGGITQSPKYLFRKEGQNVTLSCEQNLNHDAMYWYRQDPGQGLRLIYYSQIVNDFQKGDIAEGYSVSREKKESFPLTVTSAQKNPTAFYLCASSMSANSGNTIYFGEGSWLTVV.